These 29 T cell receptor beta chains share one sample of origin, sequenced in a study of T-cell memory formation after mild COVID-19. From the 5' RACE reads, TCRdb called clonotypes with MiXCR, one entry per CDR3 protein. The sample gives just over 300,000 distinct CDR3 sequences, approximately 20% of which show up once; roughly 20% is in the top ten. Specimen: PBMCs or a T cell subset sorted from them (not recorded which). All receptors derive from a man aged 18 to 30 who had mild COVID-19 (a few samples of this study predate the infection). Cell type and time point are not known.

The chain joins TRBV28 to TRBJ2-7, with D maybe TRBD1 (6 bases). Germline CDR1 reads MDHEN; CDR2 reads SYDVKM. V lost 2 bases to trimming and J lost 3 bases, with 11 bases between them. The CDR3 consists of 14 residues. The CDR3 protein is CASSLQGTLYEQYV. The CDR3 DNA is TGTGCCAGCAGTTTACAGGGGACACTCTACGAGCAGTACGTC.

The gene calls are TRBV7-8 and TRBJ1-4, with D uncertain. The germline V and J ends were trimmed by 1 base and 11 bases, with 20 bases remaining between them. Germline V gene sequence: CDR1 SGHVS, CDR2 FQNEAQ. The CDR3 loop spans 16 amino acids. This chain's CDR3 is CASSLDYGRDRGKLFF. The CDR3 bases are TGTGCCAGCAGCTTAGATTATGGTCGGGATCGCGGGAAACTGTTTTTT.

The chain links TRBV20-1 to TRBJ2-3, with 7 bases aligning to TRBD1. Germline V gene sequence: CDR1 DFQATT, CDR2 SNEGSKA (reference sequence). Trimming at V came to 3 bases and at J to 2 bases, leaving 2 bases not matched to a gene. This CDR3 spans 13 amino acids. The CDR3: CSARTGHTDTQYF. CDR3 in DNA: TGCAGTGCTAGGACAGGGCACACAGATACGCAGTATTTT.

This clonotype was counted a few times. V gene TRBV12-3 or TRBV12-4 combines with J gene TRBJ1-4, with D perhaps matching TRBD1 (6 bases). This CDR3 region has 14 residues. Between the trimmed V and J ends, which lost 3 bases and 6 bases, there was a span of 11 bases. In DNA form, the CDR3 reads TGTGCCAGCAGTTTTAGCAGGGGTCATGAAAAACTGTTTTTT. It specifies CASSFSRGHEKLFF.

This clonotype was observed a handful of times. The chain links TRBV3-1 to TRBJ2-7; D possibly corresponds to TRBD2 (6 bases). Germline CDR1 reads LGHDT; CDR2 reads YNNKEL (reference sequence). With 2 bases removed from V and 2 bases from J, the gap between germline ends came to 13 bases. The CDR3 runs 15 residues. The CDR3 DNA reads as TGTGCCAGCAGCCAACGCAAGGGAGGAACCTACGAGCAGTACTTC. Protein sequence: CASSQRKGGTYEQYF.

For this clonotype: Sequence at one end of the junction differs from germline and may be a read error. J is TRBJ2-1 and V is TRBV6-2 or TRBV6-3; 13 positions agree with TRBD2. Germline V gene data show CDR1 as MNHEY and CDR2 as SVGEGT. The CDR3 sequence is 14 residues long. The CDR3 DNA follows: TGTGCCAGCAGTCAAGGACTAGCGGGGGTTATAACGCTCTTC. Translation gives CASSQGLAGVITLF.

This chain uses TRBV18 with TRBJ2-2, with 9 positions matching TRBD1. Germline V CDR1 and CDR2: KGHSH, LQKENI. The CDR3 sequence is 16 residues long. V was clipped by 3 bases and J by 4 bases; unmatched bases: 6. The CDR3 reads CASSPTGTGFTGELFF. CDR3 nucleotide sequence: TGTGCCAGCTCACCCACCGGGACAGGGTTCACCGGGGAGCTGTTTTTT.

The chain uses TRBV7-2 and TRBJ2-3; unclear D gene. CDR3 length: 17 residues. Trimming took off 1 base at V and 0 bases at J, with 14 bases between the two ends. The germline gives CDR1 SGHTA, CDR2 FQGNSA. DNA for the CDR3: TGTGCCAGCAGCTTAGGATCGACCCCTTGGAGCACAGATACGCAGTATTTT. Translating it yields CASSLGSTPWSTDTQYF. The full variable domain, rest sourced from reference TRBV7-2 and TRBJ2-3, is GAGVSQSPSNKVTEKGKDVELRCDPISGHTALYWYRQSLGQGLEFLIYFQGNSAPDKSGLPSDRFSAERTGGSVSTLTIQRTQQEDSAVYLCASSLGSTPWSTDTQYFGPGTRLTVL.

This clonotype was seen a handful of times. The V call is TRBV5-1, the J call TRBJ2-3; 9 bases fit TRBD2. The germline V gene has CDR1 SGHRS and CDR2 YFSETQ. J lost 6 bases, V lost 4 bases, and 6 bases had no gene match. This CDR3 comprises 14 residues. CDR3 in DNA: TGCGCCAGCAGCGGCGCGGGGGGGCCCGATACGCAGTATTTT. This gives the protein CASSGAGGPDTQYF.

CDR3 loop: CASSLIAGGRADTQYF. The CDR3 DNA reads as TGTGCCAGCAGCTTAATTGCGGGGGGGCGGGCAGATACGCAGTATTTT. The genes are TRBV7-2 and TRBJ2-3; 9 positions agree with TRBD2. V dropped 2 bases and J dropped 4; count of bases not matched to a gene: 7. Looked up from germline, CDR1 is SGHTA and CDR2 is FQGNSA. This CDR3 is 16 amino acids long.

The sample holds a few counts of this clonotype. This rearrangement joins TRBV7-6 to TRBJ1-2, with TRBD1 matching over 8 bases. The CDR3 is 13 residues long. Germline V CDR1 and CDR2: SGHVS, FNYEAQ. The J segment lost 9 bases and the V segment lost 5 bases, leaving 8 bases of the junction unmatched. CDR3 sequence: CASSPQTGGSYTF. The CDR3 bases are TGTGCCAGCAGCCCCCAAACAGGGGGAAGCTACACCTTC.

This clonotype was detected a few times. The rearrangement uses TRBV10-3 and TRBJ2-5; D gene uncertain. V was trimmed by 8 bases and J by 5 bases, leaving 12 bases between them. This CDR3 has 12 residues. Germline V CDR1 and CDR2: ENHRY, SYGVKD. The CDR3 loop is CAISALAETQYF. The DNA of the CDR3 is TGTGCCATCTCTGCTCTTGCGGAGACCCAGTACTTC.

V and J are TRBV12-2 and TRBJ2-7; TRBD2, as called in the table, went unchecked against the DNA. TRBV12-2 is listed as a pseudogene. The CDR3 extends over 17 amino acids. DNA for the CDR3: TGTGCAAGTCGCTTAGCTATGACTCTAGCGGGGAAATACGAGCAGTACTTC. Translating gives CASRLAMTLAGKYEQYF.

In this sample, this clonotype turned up a few times. The rearrangement joins TRBV5-4 to TRBJ1-2; TRBD1 matches 8 bases. Losses at the gene ends were 0 bases for V and 5 bases for J; bases not matched to a gene: 6. Germline CDR1 and CDR2: SGHNT and YYREEE (reference sequence). The CDR3 consists of 15 residues. In DNA, the CDR3 is TGTGCCAGCAGCTTGGCCCGGACAGGGCGATATGGCTACACCTTC. Encoded protein: CASSLARTGRYGYTF.

The rearrangement joins TRBV7-2 to TRBJ2-2; tentatively, D is TRBD2 (6 bases). Germline V CDR1 and CDR2: SGHTA, FQGNSA. V was trimmed by 7 bases and J by 2 bases, leaving 14 bases between them. This CDR3 has 15 residues. CDR3 in amino acids: CASTATSPNTGELFF. The CDR3 DNA reads TGTGCCAGCACCGCCACTAGCCCCAACACCGGGGAGCTGTTTTTT. Full variable domain (rest looked up from reference TRBV7-2 and TRBJ2-2): GAGVSQSPSNKVTEKGKDVELRCDPISGHTALYWYRQSLGQGLEFLIYFQGNSAPDKSGLPSDRFSAERTGGSVSTLTIQRTQQEDSAVYLCASTATSPNTGELFFGEGSRLTVL.

The sample holds a few counts of this clonotype. This chain links TRBV7-8 with TRBJ1-1, with D possibly matching TRBD1 (5 bases). Trimming took 4 bases from V and 0 from J, leaving 15 bases between them. CDR1 SGHVS and CDR2 FQNEAQ come from the germline V gene. The CDR3 has 16 amino acids. The chain's CDR3 is CASSSGAWDLNTEAFF. The CDR3 nucleotides read TGTGCCAGCAGCTCCGGGGCATGGGACCTGAACACTGAAGCTTTCTTT.

This chain joins TRBV7-3 and TRBJ2-3, with 8 positions matching TRBD2. This CDR3 region has 16 residues. Germline CDR1 is SGHTA and CDR2 is FQGTGA. V shed 5 bases, J shed 6 bases, and the junction held 13 bases outside the gene matches. The CDR3 protein is CASSLRAGEISDTQYF. CDR3 in DNA: TGTGCCAGCAGCCTCCGAGCGGGGGAGATTTCCGATACGCAGTATTTT.

This clonotype turned up a few times. The V and J genes are TRBV29-1 and TRBJ1-1, with no clear D. V was pared by 4 bases and J by 0 bases, with 9 bases between. Germline V lookup: CDR1 SQVTM, CDR2 ANQGSEA. The CDR3 runs to 13 residues. DNA for the CDR3: TGCAGCGTTGGTAACCTTTTGAACACTGAAGCTTTCTTT. Amino acids: CSVGNLLNTEAFF. Complete variable domain (other parts from reference TRBV29-1 and TRBJ1-1): SAVISQKPSRDICQRGTSLTIQCQVDSQVTMMFWYRQQPGQSLTLIATANQGSEATYESGFVIDKFPISRPNLTFSTLTVSNMSPEDSSIYLCSVGNLLNTEAFFGQGTRLTVV.

The CDR3 nucleotides read TGTGCCACCAGTCTTTCCGGGACTGGGGCAACTAATGAAAAACTGTTTTTT. It translates to CATSLSGTGATNEKLFF. The chain has TRBV24-1 and TRBJ1-4; D is possibly TRBD1 (5 bases). From germline, CDR1 is KGHDR and CDR2 SFDVKD. This CDR3 region has 17 residues. The ends were cut back, 6 bases at V and 0 bases at J, with 16 bases in the middle.

The chain is built from TRBV7-2 and TRBJ1-1, with D unresolved. The CDR3 sequence is 13 residues long. V dropped 1 base and J dropped 7 bases, with 10 bases sitting between them. Per the germline V gene, CDR1 is SGHTA and CDR2 is FQGNSA. CDR3 nucleotide sequence: TGTGCCAGCAGCTTAGTCAGGACGGTTGAAGCTTTCTTT. Translation: CASSLVRTVEAFF.

The table lists this clonotype with a few counts. The chain couples TRBV9 to TRBJ1-2; D is undetermined. V was clipped by 3 bases and J by 5 bases, with 11 bases between them. Looked up from germline, CDR1 is SGDLS and CDR2 is YYNGEE. There are 13 residues in the CDR3. The CDR3 DNA is TGTGCCAGCAGCGAGGCAGGCCGTTATGGCTACACCTTC. Its protein product is CASSEAGRYGYTF.

The rearrangement joins TRBV11-1 to TRBJ2-1, with 11 nucleotides matching TRBD2. With V trimmed by 5 bases and J by 3 bases, 9 bases remained unmatched. Germline-derived CDR1 and CDR2 are SGHAT and FQDESV (reference sequence). The length of the CDR3 is 17 residues. The CDR3 region has the DNA TGTGCCAGCAGCCGAGGGACTAGCGGACTAGTCTACAATGAGCAGTTCTTC. Protein: CASSRGTSGLVYNEQFF.

The chain is built from TRBV15 and TRBJ1-1, with unresolved D. CDR1 and CDR2 (germline): LNHNV, YYDKDF (reference sequence). The CDR3 spans 14 residues. V lost 0 bases to trimming and J lost 3 bases, with 8 bases between them. CDR3 region: CATSREVRYTEAFF. CDR3 DNA: TGTGCCACCAGCAGAGAGGTTCGCTACACTGAAGCTTTCTTT.

J is TRBJ2-1 and V is TRBV5-5; TRBD2 matches at 7 bases. CDR3 length: 18 amino acids. From germline, CDR1 is SGHKS and CDR2 YYEKEE (reference sequence). The junction had 14 bases not matched to a gene; V was cut back by 1 base and J by 4 bases. In nucleotides, the CDR3 is TGTGCCAGCAGCTTGCGTCTACGCGGTAGCGGGTCTTACAATGAGCAGTTCTTC. Residues: CASSLRLRGSGSYNEQFF.

The chain is built from TRBV6-5 and TRBJ1-1; a weak D match, TRBD1 (5 bases). Trimming left V 0 bases short and J 10 bases short, with 12 bases between. Germline CDR1 MNHEY, CDR2 SVGAGI. The CDR3 consists of 13 residues. In nucleotides, the CDR3 is TGTGCCAGCAGTTACTCGATGGGCGGGGGAGCTTTCTTT. The encoded protein is CASSYSMGGGAFF.

A remark on this clonotype: The conserved closing phenylalanine or tryptophan is absent in this CDR3, likely reflecting a read error. No DNA is shown, since the ends of the CDR3 on it are uncertain; the CDR3 is the one TCRdb lists. The chain links TRBV11-1 to TRBJ2-7; the table calls TRBD1, which could not be checked here. The CDR3 totals 10 residues, both ends included. From germline, CDR1 is SGHAT and CDR2 FQDESV (reference sequence). This CDR3 reads CASSLEGAWD.

This clonotype has ten or more counts. The rearrangement uses TRBV12-3 or TRBV12-4 and TRBJ2-1; 9 nucleotides align to TRBD1. The V gene end was trimmed by 8 bases and the J gene end by 13 bases; junction bases not matched to a gene: 12. The CDR3 covers 13 residues. CDR3: CASENRDRAHQFF. The CDR3 DNA follows: TGTGCCAGCGAAAACCGGGACAGGGCCCACCAGTTCTTC.

This chain joins TRBV7-9 and TRBJ2-5, with TRBD1 matching over 8 bases. V shed 2 bases, J shed 4 bases, and the junction held 6 bases outside the gene matches. The CDR3 runs to 15 residues. Germline-derived CDR1 and CDR2 are SEHNR and FQNEAQ (reference sequence). For the CDR3, the DNA is TGTGCCAGCAGCTTACGGGAAACAGGGGGAGAGACCCAGTACTTC. Translation gives CASSLRETGGETQYF.

CDR3: CASRSKIQETQYF. DNA for the CDR3: TGTGCCAGCAGATCGAAAATCCAAGAGACCCAGTACTTC. The chain recombines TRBV6-5 with TRBJ2-5; D not certain. Trimming took off 6 bases at V and 1 base at J, with 9 bases between the two ends. The CDR3 runs 13 residues. Germline lookup yields CDR1 MNHEY and CDR2 SVGAGI.